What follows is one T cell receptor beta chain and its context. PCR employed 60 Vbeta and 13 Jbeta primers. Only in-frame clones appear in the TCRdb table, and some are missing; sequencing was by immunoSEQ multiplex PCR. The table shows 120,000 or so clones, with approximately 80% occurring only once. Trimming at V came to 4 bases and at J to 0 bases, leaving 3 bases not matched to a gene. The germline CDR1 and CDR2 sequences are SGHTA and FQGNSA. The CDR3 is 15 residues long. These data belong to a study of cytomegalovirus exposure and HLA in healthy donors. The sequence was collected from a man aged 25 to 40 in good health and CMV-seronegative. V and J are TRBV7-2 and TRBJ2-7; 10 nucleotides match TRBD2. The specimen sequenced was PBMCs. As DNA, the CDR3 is TGTGCCAGCAGCTCTAGCGGGGGCGCCTCCTACGAGCAGTACTTC. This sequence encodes CASSSSGGASYEQYF.